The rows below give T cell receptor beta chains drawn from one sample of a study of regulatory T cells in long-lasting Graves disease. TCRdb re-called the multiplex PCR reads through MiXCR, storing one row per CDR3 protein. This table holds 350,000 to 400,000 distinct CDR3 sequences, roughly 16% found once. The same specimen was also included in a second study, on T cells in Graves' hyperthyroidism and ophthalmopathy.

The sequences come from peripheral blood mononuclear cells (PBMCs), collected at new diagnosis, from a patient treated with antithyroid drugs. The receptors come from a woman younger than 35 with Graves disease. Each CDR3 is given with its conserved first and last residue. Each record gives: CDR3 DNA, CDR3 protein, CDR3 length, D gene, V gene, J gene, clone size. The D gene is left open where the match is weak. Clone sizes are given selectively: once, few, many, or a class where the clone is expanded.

TGTGCCAGCAGCTTGGTAGCGGATCAAGAGACCCAGTACTTC	CASSLVADQETQYF	14	-	TRBV5-5	TRBJ2-5	many
TGCGCCAGCAGCTTTAACTCGCGGGGCTACAATGAGCAGTTCTTC	CASSFNSRGYNEQFF	15	-	TRBV5-1	TRBJ2-1	many
TGTGCCAGCAACAGGGGGGGACAGGGAAGCAATGAGCAGTTCTTC	CASNRGGQGSNEQFF	15	TRBD1	TRBV9	TRBJ2-1	many
TGTGCCAGCAGTGACGGGGGGACCATCCAAGAGACCCAGTACTTC	CASSDGGTIQETQYF	15	TRBD2	TRBV6-2/TRBV6-3	TRBJ2-5	many
TGTGCCAGCAGTTACGGGACAGGGGGTCAGCCCCAGCATTTT	CASSYGTGGQPQHF	14	TRBD1	TRBV12-3/TRBV12-4	TRBJ1-5	few
TGTGCCAGCAGCCAGCGGACTAGCTCCTATAATTCACCCCTCCACTTT	CASSQRTSSYNSPLHF	16	-	TRBV7-9	TRBJ1-6	-
TGTGCCAGCAGCCAAAGCCGGGAGGAGACCCAGTACTTC	CASSQSREETQYF	13	-	TRBV11-2	TRBJ2-5	many
TGTGCCAGCAGCCAAACCGGGACTATTTACAATGAGCAGTTCTTC	CASSQTGTIYNEQFF	15	TRBD2	TRBV3-1	TRBJ2-1	many
TGTGCCAGCAGTTACGGGTTTAGCTACACCTTC	CASSYGFSYTF	11	-	TRBV6-5	TRBJ1-2	-
TGTGCCAGCAGCCAAGAAGTGACGGGATCGGGCACAGATACGCAGTATTTT	CASSQEVTGSGTDTQYF	17	-	TRBV4-2	TRBJ2-3	-
TGTGCCAGCAGCTTCAGGAGACGTGTAACTGAAGCTTTCTTT	CASSFRRRVTEAFF	14	-	TRBV5-6	TRBJ1-1	many
TGTGCCACCAGCAGAGGGCTTGAGGGTCAGCCCCAGCATTTT	CATSRGLEGQPQHF	14	-	TRBV15	TRBJ1-5	-
TGCAGCGGGGACAGGGGAGGAACTGAAGCTTTCTTT	CSGDRGGTEAFF	12	TRBD1	TRBV29-1	TRBJ1-1	few
TGTGCCAGCAGCTTCCGTACGGGGACTAGCGGGGAGACCCAGTACTTC	CASSFRTGTSGETQYF	16	TRBD2	TRBV11-2	TRBJ2-5	-
TGTGCCAGCAGCTTAGGACAGGGACTATACAATGAGCAGTTCTTC	CASSLGQGLYNEQFF	15	-	TRBV7-9	TRBJ2-1	many
TGTGCCAGCCGCAAAACAGGGTCCACCGGGGAGCTGTTTTTT	CASRKTGSTGELFF	14	-	TRBV11-2	TRBJ2-2	many
TGTGCCAGCAGGGTGGGACCGAGCGGGGAGCAGTACTTC	CASRVGPSGEQYF	13	-	TRBV2	TRBJ2-7	many
TGTGCCGCCAGGGACGCATACGGCTACACCTTC	CAARDAYGYTF	11	-	TRBV25-1	TRBJ1-2	-
TGCGCCAGCAGGTCGGGGCCAGGGAACCCTTGGACTGAAGCTTTCTTT	CASRSGPGNPWTEAFF	16	-	TRBV5-1	TRBJ1-1	-
TGTGCCAGCAGCCCCACGTTTAGGGGGGCGAAGAATGAGCAGTTCTTC	CASSPTFRGAKNEQFF	16	-	TRBV7-6	TRBJ2-1	many
TGCGCCAGCAGCCAAGTAGGTCGGCAGGGGGCAAGTGACGCTTTCTTT	CASSQVGRQGASDAFF	16	TRBD1	TRBV4-1	TRBJ1-1	-
TGCGCCAGCAGCTCGAACAGTTCCCCGGGGGATACGCAGTATTTT	CASSSNSSPGDTQYF	15	-	TRBV5-1	TRBJ2-3	-
TGTGCCAGCAGTTCCCCCGGACGAGGAATGGGGGACACAGATACGCAGTATTTT	CASSSPGRGMGDTDTQYF	18	-	TRBV6-5	TRBJ2-3	many
TGTGCCACCAGTGATCGACAGCTGGGGCGTGGGGCTGAAGCTTTCTTT	CATSDRQLGRGAEAFF	16	-	TRBV24-1	TRBJ1-1	many
TGTGCCAGCAGCCAGGGCAGACAGGGGGGGTGGACCGGGGAGCTGTTTTTT	CASSQGRQGGWTGELFF	17	TRBD1	TRBV3-1	TRBJ2-2	many
TGTGCTAGTGCTCACATTACTCATCCCCCAGATACGCAGTATTTT	CASAHITHPPDTQYF	15	-	TRBV12-5	TRBJ2-3	few
TGTGCCAGCAGTGAGCGGGGCGGCCGGGATACGCAGTATTTT	CASSERGGRDTQYF	14	TRBD2	TRBV5-4	TRBJ2-3	few
TGTGCCAGCAGCCTTCGACAGGGGGAAGCTTTCTTT	CASSLRQGEAFF	12	TRBD1	TRBV3-1	TRBJ1-1	many
TGCAGCGTTGATTGGGGACAACCGCTCACTGAAGCTTTCTTT	CSVDWGQPLTEAFF	14	-	TRBV29-1	TRBJ1-1	-
TGTGCCATCAGCGCCTCCCTTAGCGGGGGGCCCATAGATACGCAGTATTTT	CAISASLSGGPIDTQYF	17	TRBD2	TRBV10-3	TRBJ2-3	-
TGTGCCAGCAGTCCCACGTTAGGTGAGCAGTTCTTC	CASSPTLGEQFF	12	-	TRBV27	TRBJ2-1	many
TGTGCCAGCAGTGGCTGGGAAAAACTGTTTTTT	CASSGWEKLFF	11	-	TRBV2	TRBJ1-4	many
TGTGCCAGCAGTTTAAACCCGGGGAGGGGCACAGATACGCAGTATTTT	CASSLNPGRGTDTQYF	16	TRBD2	TRBV12-3/TRBV12-4	TRBJ2-3	many
TGTGCCAGCAGTTACGGGAGACCGAACACCGGGGAGCTGTTTTTT	CASSYGRPNTGELFF	15	-	TRBV6-5	TRBJ2-2	-
TGTGCCAGCAGTACGGACAGGGACTATGGCTACACCTTC	CASSTDRDYGYTF	13	TRBD1	TRBV2	TRBJ1-2	-
TGCGCCAGCAGCTTCGGACAGCTAATGAACACTGAAGCTTTCTTT	CASSFGQLMNTEAFF	15	-	TRBV5-1	TRBJ1-1	many
TGCAGTGCTCTAGGGGACAGTCGGAACACTGAAGCTTTCTTT	CSALGDSRNTEAFF	14	TRBD1	TRBV20-1	TRBJ1-1	-
TGTGCCAGCAGCGTAGGGGGACTGCAAGAGACCCAGTACTTC	CASSVGGLQETQYF	14	-	TRBV9	TRBJ2-5	many
TGTGCCAGCAGCTTAGGGCAGGAGAACCCTAATCAGCCCCAGCATTTT	CASSLGQENPNQPQHF	16	-	TRBV7-9	TRBJ1-5	-
TGCGCCAGCAAACAGACAGGGGGCATGAATCAGCCCCAGCATTTT	CASKQTGGMNQPQHF	15	TRBD1	TRBV5-1	TRBJ1-5	many
TGCAGTGCTAGAGATCAGACTAGCGGAAAAGCCTACGAGCAGTACTTC	CSARDQTSGKAYEQYF	16	TRBD2	TRBV20-1	TRBJ2-7	many
TGTGCCACCAGTGTTGGGACTAGCGGTTTATACAATGAGCAGTTCTTC	CATSVGTSGLYNEQFF	16	TRBD2	TRBV24-1	TRBJ2-1	few
TGTGCCAGCACGACTACAGGGCGCAATGAGCAGTTCTTC	CASTTTGRNEQFF	13	-	TRBV27	TRBJ2-1	many
TGCGCCAGTAGAAGGACTAGCGGGAGTGGGAAGCAGTACTTC	CASRRTSGSGKQYF	14	TRBD2	TRBV10-1	TRBJ2-7	many
TGTGCCAGCAGAGGACGGGAGTCCACCTACAATGAGCAGTTCTTC	CASRGRESTYNEQFF	15	-	TRBV2	TRBJ2-1	many
TGTGCCAGCAGGCAAACCGGGGCCGGCGTCTTC	CASRQTGAGVF	11	-	TRBV7-9	TRBJ2-1	-
TGCGCCAGCAGTTCGGGGGGTCGGAACACTGAAGCTTTCTTT	CASSSGGRNTEAFF	14	-	TRBV5-1	TRBJ1-1	many
TGTGCCAGCAGCTCGCCAGGGGGGGACACCGGGGAGCTGTTTTTT	CASSSPGGDTGELFF	15	-	TRBV13	TRBJ2-2	many
TGTGCCTGGAGTGTCGGCGGGGGCTTGGGCACTGAAGCTTTCTTT	CAWSVGGGLGTEAFF	15	-	TRBV30	TRBJ1-1	many